This T cell receptor beta chain derives from a study of shared clonotypes between healthy human individuals (dated by TCRdb to 2018 to 2021). A note on the overall study: Three men and a couple of women, aged 18 to 49 years, made up the cohort. For each donor, three plates each were used for CD4 naive and CD4 memory, two plates were used for CD8 naive, and one plate was used for CD8 memory. Blood TCR repertoires of a handful of healthy adults were deeply sequenced to estimate repertoire size and the extent of clonotype sharing between individuals. Libraries were prepared and TCR repertoires were sequenced by different laboratories using diverse techniques, in order to increase sequencing depth and limit assay-specific biases. Each donor's leukapheresis produced roughly between roughly 0.9 and 9 billion PBMCs. Results and caveats for the whole study, not just this receptor: Rarefaction of sorted-subset datasets indicated incomplete sequencing despite the large sequencing depth. Naive subsets generally had larger estimated clonotype richness than memory subsets did. Clonotypes shared by all four sorted-subset donors showed higher generation probabilities than non-shared clonotypes. Pairwise subsampling indicated that sequencing depth was expected to affect the degree of clonotype sharing among donors. Only blood was sampled, and tissue TCR repertoires likely differ from those in blood. The small number of donors limited the genetic and exposure-history diversity represented. Across four donors, around 5% of naive CD4, 3% to 4% of naive CD8, 2.3% of memory CD4, and about 0.4% of memory CD8 clonotypes were shared.

V is cut by 5 bases and J by 0 bases, and the space between the germline ends is 8 bases. From the cysteine up to the phenylalanine, the CDR3 has a length of 14 residues. The sequence is cut down to CDR3 DNA, 42 bases in frame from base 1. From a lookup of the germline V gene, CDR1 and CDR2 are SGDLS and YYNGEE. Using the deep immunoSEQ assay, multiplex PCR amplified TCR CDR3 regions from genomic DNA. Genomic DNA extracted from each cell subset was distributed evenly over all wells of several immunoSEQ 96-well plates, and each plate served as one replicate. For sorted subsets, each replicate PCR was loaded with approximately 0.2 ug genomic DNA, equivalent to 32,000 or so T cell genomes. Purified libraries were measured with a Qubit 3.0 fluorometer, size-checked on a Bioanalyzer 2100, and measured again with the KAPA Library Quantification kit. Every immunoSEQ 96-well plate was sequenced on a dedicated single-read 150-cycle Illumina NextSeq 550 flow cell. On the authors' methods: Because only junctional sequences without quality scores were contained in the immunoSEQ output, filtering matching that applied to full-length reads could not be performed. To assign V/J genes and CDR3, sequences were annotated using PyIR, a Python wrapper for IgBLAST v1.9, with IMGT germline references. Any read was removed if the V/J assignment was weak (E-value above 1e-6), the CDR3 was missing, or the read contained stop codons, out-of-frame junctions, or ambiguous translated residues. A V3J clonotype was defined by an identical inferred V gene, J gene, and CDR3 amino acid sequence. Percentage overlap between repertoires was computed as shared unique clonotypes divided by the size of the smaller repertoire. Repertoire richness was assessed with RTK rarefaction, the Chao1 estimator, and Recon v2.1 estimates of unobserved clonotypes. For all TCRbeta clonotypes obtained by the gDNA method from a few donors, generation probabilities were computed with OLGA. This is the immuneACCESS table as TCRdb keeps it, with only in-frame sequences that have V and J called. A part of the clones is gone; compared with another copy, unresolved V genes explain less than half, and the rest is unexplained. Clonal size and the V and J genes are those of that table, whereas D and trimming came from the DNA. In this sample the table shows about 2.3 million clones, 92% of which occur a single time. 0.37% of the sample rests with the top ten.

The donors were healthy, HIV-negative adults with no recently reported acute infections or vaccinations. Only Caucasian adults living in Nashville, Tennessee, USA were represented among the donors. Magnetic negative selection was used to enrich CD4+ T cells, after which naive cells were positively selected on CD45RA and the negative fraction became the memory subset. Blood was obtained by leukapheresis, after which PBMCs were separated by Ficoll-Histopaque density gradient centrifugation and cryopreserved in liquid nitrogen vapor phase. Analytical flow cytometry was used to check the purity and quantity of each magnetically sorted T cell population. From each sorted fraction, genomic DNA was isolated and quantified by UV absorbance on a Nanodrop 2000c. Note on this clone: Its antigen specificity is not known. The record has no base qualities; no much larger clone is one base away.

Input material: naive CD4+ T cells from PBMCs. Taken with the paper, the label for cell subset or site translates to: CD45RA+ positively selected. This receptor chain uses TRBV9 and TRBJ1-4; no D segment can be confidently identified. The receptor's source is a man younger than 35 in good health. Some clones in this sample may be carry-over from other donors' samples. The CDR3 here reads CASSRIATNEKLFF. In nucleotides, the sequence is TGTGCCAGCAGTCGCATTGCAACTAATGAAAAACTGTTTTTT.